The clone carrying this T cell receptor beta chain was recorded at least ten times. Its matching antigen is unknown. This specimen comes from a study of CD8 T cells in ankylosing spondylitis. General study results and limits: Researchers reportedly found disease-linked clones significantly enriched in matched ankylosing spondylitis synovial fluid. A CD8+ phenotype characterized the disease-linked clones, which were relatively rare in peripheral blood. Ankylosing spondylitis blood appeared to be characterized by a TCR beta motif of under ten highly homologous variants.

This CDR3 contains 16 residues. Trimming took 0 bases from V and 9 from J, leaving 19 bases between them. The germline V gene has CDR1 SGDLS and CDR2 YYNGEE. Quantitative 5'-RACE with molecular barcodes produced the TCR beta libraries. TCRdb processed the 5' RACE reads anew with MiXCR; each CDR3 protein has one entry. The sample yields approximately 25,000 distinct CDR3 sequences, just over 2.5% seen once. Sequenced material: blood, either unsorted or a sorted T cell fraction (not recorded which). The V call is TRBV9, the J call TRBJ2-1, with D perhaps TRBD2 (6 bases). This clonotype originated in a female donor with ankylosing spondylitis or in good health (not recorded which). The CDR3, as DNA: TGTGCCAGCAGCGTAGGTGAGGTGGGGGGTATTGTTGAGCAGTTCTTC. This codes for CASSVGEVGGIVEQFF.